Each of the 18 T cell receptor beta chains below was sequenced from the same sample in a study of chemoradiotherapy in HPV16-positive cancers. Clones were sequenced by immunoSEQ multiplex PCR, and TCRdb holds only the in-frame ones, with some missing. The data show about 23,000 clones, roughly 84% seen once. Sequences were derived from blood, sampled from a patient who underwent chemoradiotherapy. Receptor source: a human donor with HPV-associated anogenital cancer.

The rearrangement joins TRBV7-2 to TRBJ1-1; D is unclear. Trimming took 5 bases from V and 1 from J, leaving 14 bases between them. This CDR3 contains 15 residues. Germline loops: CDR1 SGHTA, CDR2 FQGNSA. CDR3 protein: CASSPSDLPNTEAFF. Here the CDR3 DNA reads TGTGCCAGCAGCCCCTCCGATCTTCCGAACACTGAAGCTTTCTTT.

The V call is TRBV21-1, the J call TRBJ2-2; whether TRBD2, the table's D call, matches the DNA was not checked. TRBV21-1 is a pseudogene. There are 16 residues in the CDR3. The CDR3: CASSKWRRENTGELFF. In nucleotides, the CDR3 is TGTGCCAGCAGCAAATGGAGGCGGGAGAACACCGGGGAGCTGTTTTTT.

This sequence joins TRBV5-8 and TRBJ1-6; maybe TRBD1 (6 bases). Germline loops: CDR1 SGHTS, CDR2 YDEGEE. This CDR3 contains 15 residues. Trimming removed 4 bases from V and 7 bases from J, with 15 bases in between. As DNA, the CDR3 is TGTGCCAGCAGCCCCCCTACCAGGGGAAATTCACCCCTCCACTTT. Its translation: CASSPPTRGNSPLHF.

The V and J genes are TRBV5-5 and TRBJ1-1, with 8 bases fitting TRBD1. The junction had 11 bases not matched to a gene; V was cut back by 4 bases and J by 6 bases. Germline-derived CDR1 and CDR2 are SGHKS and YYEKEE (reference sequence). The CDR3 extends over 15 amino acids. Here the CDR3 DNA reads TGTGCCAGCAGCGCCCGGATGGACAGGGCTTCTGAAGCTTTCTTT. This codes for CASSARMDRASEAFF. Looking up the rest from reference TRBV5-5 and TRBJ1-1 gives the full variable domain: DAGVTQSPTHLIKTRGQQVTLRCSPISGHKSVSWYQQVLGQGPQFIFQYYEKEERGRGNFPDRFSARQFPNYSSELNVNALLLGDSALYLCASSARMDRASEAFFGQGTRLTVV.

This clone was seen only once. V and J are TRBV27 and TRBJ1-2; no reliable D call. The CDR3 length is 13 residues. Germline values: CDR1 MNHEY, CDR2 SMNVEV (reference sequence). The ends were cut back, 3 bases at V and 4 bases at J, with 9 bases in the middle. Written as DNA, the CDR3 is TGTGCCAGCAGTTTTGCGGGTGGCTATGGCTACACCTTC. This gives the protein CASSFAGGYGYTF.

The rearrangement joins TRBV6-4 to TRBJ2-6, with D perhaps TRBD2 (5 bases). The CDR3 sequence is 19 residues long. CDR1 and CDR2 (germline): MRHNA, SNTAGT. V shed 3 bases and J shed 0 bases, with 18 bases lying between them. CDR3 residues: CASSERADYSSSGANVLTF. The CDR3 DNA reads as TGTGCCAGCAGTGAGAGGGCAGATTATTCCAGCTCTGGGGCCAACGTCCTGACTTTC.

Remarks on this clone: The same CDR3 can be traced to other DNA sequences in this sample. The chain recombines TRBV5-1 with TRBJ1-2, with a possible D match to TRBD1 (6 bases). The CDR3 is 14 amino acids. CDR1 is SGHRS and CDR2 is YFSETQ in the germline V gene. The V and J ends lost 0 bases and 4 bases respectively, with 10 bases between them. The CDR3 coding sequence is TGCGCCAGCAGCTTGGACAGGGATAGCTATGGCTACACCTTC. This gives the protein CASSLDRDSYGYTF.

The CDR3 DNA is TGTGCCAGTAGTATAGGGAGTGAGCAGTTCTTC. This codes for CASSIGSEQFF. The J gene is TRBJ2-1, the V gene TRBV19; D call uncertain. The germline gives CDR1 LNHDA, CDR2 SQIVND (reference sequence). Between the trimmed V and J ends, which lost 1 base and 9 bases, there was a span of 4 bases. The CDR3 runs to 11 residues.

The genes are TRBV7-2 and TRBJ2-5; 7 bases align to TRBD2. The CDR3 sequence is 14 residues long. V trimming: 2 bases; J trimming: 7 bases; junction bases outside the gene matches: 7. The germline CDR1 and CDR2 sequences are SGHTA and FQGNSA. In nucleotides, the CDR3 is TGTGCCAGCAGCTTACAAGGCGGGAGCGGGACCCAGTACTTC. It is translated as CASSLQGGSGTQYF.

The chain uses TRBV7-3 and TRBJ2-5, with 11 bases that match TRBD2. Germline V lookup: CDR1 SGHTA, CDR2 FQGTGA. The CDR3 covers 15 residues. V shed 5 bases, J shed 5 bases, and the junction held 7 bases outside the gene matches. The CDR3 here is CASSPTSGSGETQYF. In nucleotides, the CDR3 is TGTGCCAGCAGCCCAACTAGCGGGAGCGGTGAGACCCAGTACTTC.

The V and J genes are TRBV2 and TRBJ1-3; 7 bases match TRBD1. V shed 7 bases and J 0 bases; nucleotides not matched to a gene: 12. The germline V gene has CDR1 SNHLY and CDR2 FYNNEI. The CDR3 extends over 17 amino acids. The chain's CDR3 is CASTPLLRGLSGNTIYF. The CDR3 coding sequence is TGTGCCAGCACCCCCCTTCTGAGGGGGCTCTCTGGAAACACCATATATTTT.

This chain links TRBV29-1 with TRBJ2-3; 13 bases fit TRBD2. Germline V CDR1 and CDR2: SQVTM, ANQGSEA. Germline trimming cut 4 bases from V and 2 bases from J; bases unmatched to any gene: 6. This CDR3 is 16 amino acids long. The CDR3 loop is CSVGGLAGESTDTQYF. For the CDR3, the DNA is TGCAGCGTTGGTGGACTAGCGGGAGAGTCCACAGATACGCAGTATTTT.

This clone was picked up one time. The CDR3 spells CASSVRDLDYGYTF. CDR3 nucleotides: TGTGCCAGCAGCGTCCGGGACTTAGACTATGGCTACACCTTC. The chain has TRBV5-4 and TRBJ1-2; TRBD1 is a possible D gene (5 bases). The germline gives CDR1 SGHNT, CDR2 YYREEE (reference sequence). This CDR3 has 14 residues. V dropped 4 bases and J dropped 3 bases, with 13 bases sitting between them.

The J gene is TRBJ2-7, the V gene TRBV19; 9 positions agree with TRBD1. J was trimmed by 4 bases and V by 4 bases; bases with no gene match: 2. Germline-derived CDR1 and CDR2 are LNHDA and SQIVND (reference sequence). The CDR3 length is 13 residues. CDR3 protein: CASSTGTGYEQYF. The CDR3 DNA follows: TGTGCCAGTAGTACGGGGACAGGGTACGAGCAGTACTTC.

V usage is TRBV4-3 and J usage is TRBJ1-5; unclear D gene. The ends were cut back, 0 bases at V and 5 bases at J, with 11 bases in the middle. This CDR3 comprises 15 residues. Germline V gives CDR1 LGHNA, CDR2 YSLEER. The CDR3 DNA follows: TGCGCCAGCAGCCAAGACGCCAGACTTTATCAGCCCCAGCATTTT. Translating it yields CASSQDARLYQPQHF.

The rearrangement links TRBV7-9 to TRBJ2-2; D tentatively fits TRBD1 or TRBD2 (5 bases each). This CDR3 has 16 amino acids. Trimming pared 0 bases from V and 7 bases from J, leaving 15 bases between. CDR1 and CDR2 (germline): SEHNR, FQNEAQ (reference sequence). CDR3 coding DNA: TGTGCCAGCAGCTTAGCGGGTCGGGGCGCAGGCGGGGAGCTGTTTTTT. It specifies CASSLAGRGAGGELFF.

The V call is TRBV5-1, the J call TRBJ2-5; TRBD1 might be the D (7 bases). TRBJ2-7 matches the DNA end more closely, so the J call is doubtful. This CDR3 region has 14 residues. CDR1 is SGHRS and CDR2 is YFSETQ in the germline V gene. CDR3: CASSPGTARGEQYF. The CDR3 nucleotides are TGCGCCAGCAGCCCGGGGACAGCGCGGGGCGAGCAGTACTTC.

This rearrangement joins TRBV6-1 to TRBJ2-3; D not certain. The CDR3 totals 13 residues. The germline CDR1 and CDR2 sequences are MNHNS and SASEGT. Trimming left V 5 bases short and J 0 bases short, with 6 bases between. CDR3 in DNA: TGTGCCAGCAGTCTAGGTAGCACAGATACGCAGTATTTT. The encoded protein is CASSLGSTDTQYF.